This entry lists 8 T cell receptor beta chains sequenced from one sample in a study of blood T cells in healthy people across ages. Primers used in a second PCR of about 6 to 12 cycles were a sample-barcoded 5' primer and a J-beta primer mix. TCRdb fed the 5' RACE reads into MiXCR, producing one record per CDR3 protein. The data contain 550,000 to 700,000 distinct CDR3 sequences, roughly a quarter of them singletons. What was sequenced was blood. The receptor source for this set is a woman between 65 and 79 years old in good health.

This clonotype was found a few times. The chain links TRBV7-9 to TRBJ1-4, with D uncertain. The CDR3 runs to 14 residues. Looked up from germline, CDR1 is SEHNR and CDR2 is FQNEAQ (reference sequence). V lost 4 bases, J lost 6 bases, and 12 bases lay in between. The CDR3 DNA follows: TGTGCCAGCAGCTACTTGGGGTTCGATGAAAAACTGTTTTTT. It codes for CASSYLGFDEKLFF.

This clonotype was counted a few times. This chain joins TRBV10-3 and TRBJ2-7, with TRBD1 as a possible D gene (6 bases). The length of the CDR3 is 15 residues. The V end was cut by 5 bases, the J end by 3 bases, with 17 bases between. Per the germline V gene, CDR1 is ENHRY and CDR2 is SYGVKD. The CDR3 protein is CAISKGHLYDYEQYF. In DNA, the CDR3 is TGTGCCATCAGTAAGGGACACCTTTACGACTACGAGCAGTACTTC.

The chain has TRBV20-1 and TRBJ2-5, with D possibly being TRBD1 or TRBD2 (5 bases each). The CDR3 has 15 amino acids. Trimming shortened V by 5 bases and J by 3 bases, and 19 bases separated the two germline ends. Germline assignment: CDR1 DFQATT and CDR2 SNEGSKA (reference sequence). CDR3 sequence reads: CSARPPGPEEETQYF. For the CDR3, the DNA is TGCAGTGCTCGCCCCCCGGGACCAGAAGAAGAGACCCAGTACTTC.

This clonotype has a handful of counts. The V and J genes are TRBV4-3 and TRBJ2-7; unclear D gene. Germline V lookup: CDR1 LGHNA, CDR2 YSLEER. This CDR3 is 14 amino acids long. The V end was cut by 0 bases, the J end by 5 bases, with 11 bases between. Here the CDR3 DNA reads TGCGCCAGCAGCCAAGAAATGTGGGTGCACGAGCAGTACTTC. Protein sequence: CASSQEMWVHEQYF.

The rearrangement joins TRBV4-2 to TRBJ2-1; 8 bases are shared with TRBD2. Per the germline V gene, CDR1 is LGHNA and CDR2 is YNFKEQ. This CDR3 contains 16 residues. Unmatched junction bases numbered 7, after V lost 1 base and J lost 5 bases. CDR3 DNA sequence: TGTGCCAGCAGCCAAGTTTTTGGGCGGGGGGACAATGAGCAGTTCTTC. Protein sequence: CASSQVFGRGDNEQFF.

This clonotype has just a few counts. V is TRBV5-1 and J is TRBJ1-1, with a possible D match to TRBD1 (6 bases). V gave up 0 bases and J gave up 4 bases, with 10 bases separating them. The CDR3 is 14 amino acids. Germline CDR1 SGHRS, CDR2 YFSETQ. Here the CDR3 DNA reads TGCGCCAGCAGCTTGGCAGGGGAGGGCACTGAAGCTTTCTTT. Protein: CASSLAGEGTEAFF.

This chain links TRBV7-9 with TRBJ2-5; TRBD1 matches 8 bases. The CDR3 is 15 amino acids. Losses at the gene ends were 6 bases for V and 5 bases for J; bases not matched to a gene: 11. The germline V gene encodes CDR1 SEHNR and CDR2 FQNEAQ (reference sequence). The CDR3 reads CASSSDRQGWETQYF. The CDR3 nucleotides read TGTGCCAGCAGTTCGGATCGACAGGGGTGGGAGACCCAGTACTTC.

There are a few counts of this clonotype. V and J are TRBV5-1 and TRBJ2-5; TRBD1 matches at 9 bases. The J call is in doubt because the DNA end fits TRBJ2-7 better. Germline V gives CDR1 SGHRS, CDR2 YFSETQ. There are 14 residues in the CDR3. The chain's CDR3 is CASSLDTGGFEQYF. For the CDR3, the DNA is TGCGCCAGCAGCTTGGATACAGGGGGCTTCGAGCAGTACTTC.